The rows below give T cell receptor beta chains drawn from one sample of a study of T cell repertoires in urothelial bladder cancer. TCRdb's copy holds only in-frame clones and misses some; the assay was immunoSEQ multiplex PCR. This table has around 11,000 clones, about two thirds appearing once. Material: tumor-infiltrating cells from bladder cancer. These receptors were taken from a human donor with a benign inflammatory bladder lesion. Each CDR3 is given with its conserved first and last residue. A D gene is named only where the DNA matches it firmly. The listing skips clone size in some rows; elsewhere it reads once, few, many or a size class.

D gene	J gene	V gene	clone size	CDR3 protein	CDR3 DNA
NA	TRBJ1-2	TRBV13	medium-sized	CASSLRQTNYGYTF	TGTGCCAGCAGCCTTAGACAGACTAACTATGGCTACACCTTC
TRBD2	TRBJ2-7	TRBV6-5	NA	CASSYGLAGSYEQYF	TGTGCCAGCAGTTACGGTTTAGCGGGGTCCTACGAGCAGTACTTC
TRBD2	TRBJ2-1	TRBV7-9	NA	CASSFLASGGNEQFF	TGTGCCAGCAGCTTCCTGGCTAGCGGGGGAAATGAGCAGTTCTTC
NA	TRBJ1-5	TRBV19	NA	CASNTGSYSNQPQHF	TGTGCCAGTAATACAGGGAGTTATAGCAATCAGCCCCAGCATTTT
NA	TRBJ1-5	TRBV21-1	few	CASSIRKEGENQPQHF	TGTGCCAGCAGCATCCGGAAAGAAGGGGAAAATCAGCCCCAGCATTTT
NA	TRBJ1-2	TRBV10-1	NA	CASSESLEYGYTF	TGCGCCAGCAGTGAGTCGTTGGAATATGGCTACACCTTC
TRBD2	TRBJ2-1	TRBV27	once	CASRATSGLSDFTNEQFF	TGTGCCAGCAGGGCGACTAGCGGATTATCAGACTTCACCAATGAGCAGTTCTTC
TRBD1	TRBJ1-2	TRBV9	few	CASSVALGQRYTF	TGTGCCAGCAGCGTAGCCTTGGGACAGCGCTACACCTTC
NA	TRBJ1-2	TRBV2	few	CASSPESRYGYTF	TGTGCCAGCAGCCCCGAATCTCGGTATGGCTACACCTTC
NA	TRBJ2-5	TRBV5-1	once	CASSGLGRGETQYF	TGCGCCAGCAGCGGACTCGGGAGAGGGGAGACCCAGTACTTC
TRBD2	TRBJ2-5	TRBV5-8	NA	CASTLGLAGNQETQYF	TGTGCCAGCACCCTGGGACTAGCGGGAAACCAAGAGACCCAGTACTTC
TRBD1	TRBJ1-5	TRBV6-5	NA	CASSYSTGSNQPQHF	TGTGCCAGCAGTTACTCGACAGGGAGCAATCAGCCCCAGCATTTT
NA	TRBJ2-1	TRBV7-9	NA	CASSSLPSALYNEQFF	TGTGCCAGCAGCTCCCTTCCGTCAGCCCTCTACAATGAGCAGTTCTTC
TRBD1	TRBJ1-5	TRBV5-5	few	CASSRNPGTGANQPQHF	TGTGCCAGCAGCCGAAATCCCGGGACAGGGGCTAATCAGCCCCAGCATTTT
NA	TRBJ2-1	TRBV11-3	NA	CASSLYRGSSYNEQFF	TGTGCCAGCAGCTTATACCGGGGGTCGTCCTACAATGAGCAGTTCTTC
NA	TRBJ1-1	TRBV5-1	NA	CASSLWAGSLDEAFF	TGCGCCAGCAGCTTGTGGGCAGGGAGCTTGGATGAAGCTTTCTTT
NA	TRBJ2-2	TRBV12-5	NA	CASGLVQGLTGELFF	TGTGCTAGTGGTTTGGTCCAGGGGCTCACCGGGGAGCTGTTTTTT
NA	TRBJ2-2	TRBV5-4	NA	CASSLFGGLLQAGELFF	TGTGCCAGCAGCTTATTTGGAGGACTCCTCCAGGCCGGGGAGCTGTTTTTT
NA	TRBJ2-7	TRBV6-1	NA	CATRRAYEQYF	TGTGCCACCCGTAGAGCCTACGAGCAGTACTTC
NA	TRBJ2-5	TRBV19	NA	CASSIVWGRLGVKQETQYF	TGTGCCAGTAGTATAGTCTGGGGGCGATTAGGCGTCAAGCAAGAGACCCAGTACTTC